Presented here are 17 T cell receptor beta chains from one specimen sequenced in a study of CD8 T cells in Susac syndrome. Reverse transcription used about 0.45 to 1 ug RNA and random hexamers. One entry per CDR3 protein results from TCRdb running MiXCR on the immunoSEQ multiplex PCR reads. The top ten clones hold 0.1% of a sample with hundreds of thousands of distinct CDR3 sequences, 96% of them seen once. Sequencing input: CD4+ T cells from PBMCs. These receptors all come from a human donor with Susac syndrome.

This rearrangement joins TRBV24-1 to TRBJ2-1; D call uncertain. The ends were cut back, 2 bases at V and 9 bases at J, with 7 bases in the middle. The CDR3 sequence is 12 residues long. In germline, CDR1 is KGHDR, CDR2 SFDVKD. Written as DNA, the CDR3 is TGTGCCACCAGTGATTACCTGGGTGAGCAGTTCTTC. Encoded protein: CATSDYLGEQFF.

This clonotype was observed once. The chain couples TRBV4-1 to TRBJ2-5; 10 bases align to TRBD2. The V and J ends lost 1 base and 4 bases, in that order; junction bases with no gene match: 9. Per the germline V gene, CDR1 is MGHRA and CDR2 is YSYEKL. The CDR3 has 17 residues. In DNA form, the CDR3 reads TGCGCCAGCAGCCAAGCCCCGGGACTAGCGAACCGAGAGACCCAGTACTTC. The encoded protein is CASSQAPGLANRETQYF.

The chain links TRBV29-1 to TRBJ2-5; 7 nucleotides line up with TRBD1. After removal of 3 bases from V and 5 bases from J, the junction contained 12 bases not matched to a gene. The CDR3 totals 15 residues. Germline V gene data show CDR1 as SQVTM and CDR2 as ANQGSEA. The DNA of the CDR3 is TGCAGCGTTGATCCAGAGACAGGGCCTGGGGAGACCCAGTACTTC. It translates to CSVDPETGPGETQYF.

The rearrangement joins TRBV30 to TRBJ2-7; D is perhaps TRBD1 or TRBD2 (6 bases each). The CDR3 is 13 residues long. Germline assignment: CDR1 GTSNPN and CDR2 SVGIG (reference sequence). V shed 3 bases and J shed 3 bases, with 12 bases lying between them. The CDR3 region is CAWSGRQVYEQYF. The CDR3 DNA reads TGTGCCTGGAGCGGGAGACAGGTCTACGAGCAGTACTTC.

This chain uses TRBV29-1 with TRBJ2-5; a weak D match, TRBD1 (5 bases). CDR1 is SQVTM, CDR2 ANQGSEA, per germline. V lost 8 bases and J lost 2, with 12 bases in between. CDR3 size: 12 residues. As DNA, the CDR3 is TGCAGCCTTAAGACAGAACAAGAGACCCAGTACTTC. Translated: CSLKTEQETQYF.

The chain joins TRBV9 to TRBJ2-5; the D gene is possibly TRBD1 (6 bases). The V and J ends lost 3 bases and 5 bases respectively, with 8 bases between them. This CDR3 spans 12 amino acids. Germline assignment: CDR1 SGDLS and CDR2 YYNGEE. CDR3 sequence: CASSARGETQYF. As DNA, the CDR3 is TGTGCCAGCAGCGCAAGGGGGGAGACCCAGTACTTC.

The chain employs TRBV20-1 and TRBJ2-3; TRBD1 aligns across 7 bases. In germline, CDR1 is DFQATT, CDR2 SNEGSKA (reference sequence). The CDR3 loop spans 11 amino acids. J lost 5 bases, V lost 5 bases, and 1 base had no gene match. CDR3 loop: CSAQGEDTQYF. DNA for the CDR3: TGCAGTGCTCAGGGGGAAGATACGCAGTATTTT.

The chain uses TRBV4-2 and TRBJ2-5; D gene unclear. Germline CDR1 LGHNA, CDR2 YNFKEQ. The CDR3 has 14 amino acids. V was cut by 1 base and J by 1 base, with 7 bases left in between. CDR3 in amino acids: CASSQAPLQETQYF. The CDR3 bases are TGTGCCAGCAGCCAAGCCCCCCTCCAAGAGACCCAGTACTTC.

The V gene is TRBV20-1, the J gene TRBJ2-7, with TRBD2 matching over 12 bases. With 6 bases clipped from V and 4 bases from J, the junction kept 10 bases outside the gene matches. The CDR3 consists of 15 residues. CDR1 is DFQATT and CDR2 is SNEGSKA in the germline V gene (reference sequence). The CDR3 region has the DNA TGCAGTGCCAGGACTAGCGGGACCTCCACGTACGAGCAGTACTTC. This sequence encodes CSARTSGTSTYEQYF.

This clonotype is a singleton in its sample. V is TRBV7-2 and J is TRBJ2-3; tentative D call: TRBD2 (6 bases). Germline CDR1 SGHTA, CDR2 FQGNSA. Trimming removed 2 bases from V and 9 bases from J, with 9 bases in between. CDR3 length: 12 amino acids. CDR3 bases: TGTGCCAGCAGCTTATCCGGGAGAACGCAGTATTTT. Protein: CASSLSGRTQYF.

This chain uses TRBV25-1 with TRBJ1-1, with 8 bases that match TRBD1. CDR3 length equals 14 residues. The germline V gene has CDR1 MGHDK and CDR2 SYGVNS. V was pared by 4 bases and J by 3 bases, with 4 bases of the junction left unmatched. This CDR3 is CASSAQDRDTEAFF. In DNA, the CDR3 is TGTGCCAGCAGTGCTCAGGACAGGGACACTGAAGCTTTCTTT.

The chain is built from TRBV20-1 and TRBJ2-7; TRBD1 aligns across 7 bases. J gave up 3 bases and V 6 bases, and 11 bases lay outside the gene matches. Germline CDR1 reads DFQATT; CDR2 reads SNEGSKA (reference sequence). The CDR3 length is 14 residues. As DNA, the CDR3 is TGCAGTGCCGAAATGAGACAGGGAAGCTACGAGCAGTACTTC. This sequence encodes CSAEMRQGSYEQYF.

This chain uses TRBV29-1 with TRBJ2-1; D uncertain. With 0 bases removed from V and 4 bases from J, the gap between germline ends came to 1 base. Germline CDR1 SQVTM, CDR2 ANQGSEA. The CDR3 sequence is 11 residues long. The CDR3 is CSVEEYNEQFF. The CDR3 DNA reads TGCAGCGTTGAAGAATACAATGAGCAGTTCTTC.

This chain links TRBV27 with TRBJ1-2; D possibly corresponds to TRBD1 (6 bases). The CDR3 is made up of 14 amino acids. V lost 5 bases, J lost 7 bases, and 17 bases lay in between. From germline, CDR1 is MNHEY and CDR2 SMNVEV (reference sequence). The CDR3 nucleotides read TGTGCCAGCAGTCCCAAGGACAGATCCTTTGGCTACACCTTC. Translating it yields CASSPKDRSFGYTF.

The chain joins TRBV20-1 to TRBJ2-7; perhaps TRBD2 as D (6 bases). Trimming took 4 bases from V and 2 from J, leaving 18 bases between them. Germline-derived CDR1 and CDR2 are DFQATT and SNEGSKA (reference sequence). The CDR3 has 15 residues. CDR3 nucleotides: TGCAGTGCTACTAATCCCGGGACTTCCCCCTACGAGCAGTACTTC. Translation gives CSATNPGTSPYEQYF.

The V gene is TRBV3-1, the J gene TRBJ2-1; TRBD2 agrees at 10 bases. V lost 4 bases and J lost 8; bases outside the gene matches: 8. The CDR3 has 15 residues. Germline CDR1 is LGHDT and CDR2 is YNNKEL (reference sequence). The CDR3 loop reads CASSPRTSGGDEQFF. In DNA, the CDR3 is TGTGCCAGCAGCCCCAGGACTAGCGGCGGTGATGAGCAGTTCTTC.

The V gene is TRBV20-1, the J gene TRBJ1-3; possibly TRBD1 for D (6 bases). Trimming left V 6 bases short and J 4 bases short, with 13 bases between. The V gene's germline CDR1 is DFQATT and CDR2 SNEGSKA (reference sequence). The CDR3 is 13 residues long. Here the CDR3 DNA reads TGCAGTGCCATCACAGGGCTAGGAAACACCATATATTTT. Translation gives CSAITGLGNTIYF.